Below are 16 T cell receptor beta chains sequenced from a single sample in a study of cytomegalovirus exposure and HLA in healthy donors. PCR was performed using 60 Vbeta and 13 Jbeta primers. The repertoire was sequenced with immunoSEQ multiplex PCR; TCRdb's copy has only in-frame clones and lacks some. The table has more than 85,000 clones, about 69% seen once. The sequencing sample was made of PBMCs. Receptor source: a man in his forties in good health and CMV-seronegative.

DNA of the CDR3: TGTGCCAGCAGCTTCGTGGGGAGGACTTGGAATTCACCCCTCCACTTT. Its protein product is CASSFVGRTWNSPLHF. The chain links TRBV5-6 to TRBJ1-6, with D uncertain. Trimming cost V 2 bases and J 7 bases, with 16 bases left between them. Looked up from germline, CDR1 is SGHDT and CDR2 is YYEEEE. The CDR3 runs 16 residues.

This clone has more than one count but fewer than ten. The chain carries TRBV6-5 and TRBJ2-7; D perhaps matches TRBD2 (6 bases). Trimming removed 0 bases at V and 0 bases at J, with 12 bases between. This CDR3 contains 16 residues. Germline V lookup: CDR1 MNHEY, CDR2 SVGAGI. The DNA of the CDR3 is TGTGCCAGCAGTTACTCGCGGGACTCCAGCTCCTACGAGCAGTACTTC. Amino acid sequence: CASSYSRDSSSYEQYF.

The CDR3 DNA reads as TGTGCCAGCAGCCAAGACTACAGGGACGGGGAAAAACTGTTTTTT. It yields the protein CASSQDYRDGEKLFF. The chain links TRBV4-2 to TRBJ1-4; tentatively, D is TRBD1 (6 bases). This CDR3 is 15 amino acids long. CDR1 and CDR2 from the germline V gene are LGHNA and YNFKEQ. The V end lost 0 bases, the J end lost 8 bases, and 13 bases lay between the germline ends.

The rearrangement joins TRBV29-1 to TRBJ1-1, with a tentative D call TRBD1 (5 bases). V was pared by 6 bases and J by 0 bases, with 14 bases between. The CDR3 consists of 14 residues. Germline lookup yields CDR1 SQVTM and CDR2 ANQGSEA. Here the CDR3 DNA reads TGCAGCGTACCCGAGACAGCCCTGAACACTGAAGCTTTCTTT. This gives the protein CSVPETALNTEAFF.

This rearrangement joins TRBV6-5 to TRBJ1-1; D gene uncertain. Germline-derived CDR1 and CDR2 are MNHEY and SVGAGI. The CDR3 contains 11 residues. V gave up 10 bases and J gave up 0 bases, with 6 bases separating them. Here the CDR3 reads CAIAVNTEAFF. The DNA of the CDR3 is TGTGCCATAGCCGTGAACACTGAAGCTTTCTTT.

V and J are TRBV19 and TRBJ2-3, with TRBD2 identical over 10 bases. This CDR3 is built from 15 residues. The V gene end was trimmed by 6 bases and the J gene end by 5 bases; junction bases not matched to a gene: 8. From germline, CDR1 is LNHDA and CDR2 SQIVND (reference sequence). The CDR3 spells CASSLTSGAKDTQYF. CDR3 DNA sequence: TGTGCCAGTAGCCTCACTAGCGGGGCGAAAGATACGCAGTATTTT.

V gene TRBV4-1 combines with J gene TRBJ2-6; 8 bases agree with TRBD1. V lost 4 bases, J lost 8 bases, and 4 bases stayed unmatched. The CDR3 contains 14 residues. In germline, CDR1 is MGHRA, CDR2 YSYEKL. For the CDR3, the DNA is TGCGCCAGCAGCCTCGGACAGGGTCCCAACGTCCTGACTTTC. It translates to CASSLGQGPNVLTF.

The rearrangement links TRBV6-5 to TRBJ2-3; 7 bases align to TRBD2. The J segment lost 3 bases and the V segment lost 6 bases, leaving 3 bases of the junction unmatched. This CDR3 spans 13 amino acids. Germline CDR1 MNHEY, CDR2 SVGAGI. In DNA form, the CDR3 reads TGTGCCAGCAGGGGTAGCGGGACAGATACGCAGTATTTT. It codes for CASRGSGTDTQYF.

The rearrangement joins TRBV4-1 to TRBJ1-2; D uncertain. CDR3 length: 14 amino acids. Trimming took off 2 bases at V and 3 bases at J, with 10 bases between the two ends. The V gene's germline CDR1 is MGHRA and CDR2 YSYEKL. CDR3 nucleotide sequence: TGCGCCAGCAGCCAACAATACACCGACTATGGCTACACCTTC. Translated, it gives CASSQQYTDYGYTF.

This clone occurred once. The J gene is TRBJ2-7, the V gene TRBV11-2; 9 bases align to TRBD1. Germline loops: CDR1 SGHAT, CDR2 FQNNGV. Losses at the gene ends were 2 bases for V and 2 bases for J; bases not matched to a gene: 4. CDR3 size: 15 residues. The CDR3 here is CASSLRGQGPYEQYF. Here the CDR3 DNA reads TGTGCCAGCAGCTTAAGGGGACAGGGACCCTACGAGCAGTACTTC.

V usage is TRBV5-8 and J usage is TRBJ2-7; 7 bases fit TRBD2. The CDR3 runs to 15 residues. Germline CDR1 SGHTS, CDR2 YDEGEE. V trimming: 1 base; J trimming: 4 bases; junction bases outside the gene matches: 8. The CDR3, as DNA: TGTGCCAGCAGCTTGTCGACTAGCAAGTCTTACGAGCAGTACTTC. Encoded protein: CASSLSTSKSYEQYF.

The rearrangement uses TRBV7-9 and TRBJ1-5, with 8 nucleotides matching TRBD1. With V trimmed by 5 bases and J by 0 bases, 3 bases remained unmatched. CDR1 is SEHNR and CDR2 is FQNEAQ in the germline V gene (reference sequence). The CDR3 runs to 15 residues. The CDR3 bases are TGTGCCAGCAGCAAAACAGGGGGTAGCAATCAGCCCCAGCATTTT. It specifies CASSKTGGSNQPQHF. Full variable domain (outside the CDR3, taken from reference TRBV7-9 and TRBJ1-5): DTGVSQNPRHKITKRGQNVTFRCDPISEHNRLYWYRQTLGQGPEFLTYFQNEAQLEKSRLLSDRFSAERPKGSFSTLEIQRTEQGDSAMYLCASSKTGGSNQPQHFGDGTRLSIL.

The rearrangement uses TRBV4-3 and TRBJ2-7; possibly TRBD1 for D (5 bases). Trimming removed 0 bases at V and 2 bases at J, with 14 bases between. CDR3 length: 16 amino acids. The germline V gene has CDR1 LGHNA and CDR2 YSLEER. The CDR3 reads CASSQEPDTLAYEQYF. The CDR3 nucleotides are TGCGCCAGCAGCCAAGAACCGGACACATTAGCCTACGAGCAGTACTTC.

The rearrangement links TRBV27 to TRBJ1-2; D not resolved. Trimming left V 2 bases short and J 7 bases short, with 14 bases between. Per germline, CDR1 MNHEY and CDR2 SMNVEV (reference sequence). The CDR3 consists of 14 residues. CDR3 nucleotide sequence: TGTGCCAGCAGTTTACTAGACGCAGCGGGTGGCTACACCTTC. It specifies CASSLLDAAGGYTF.

This clone has only a few counts. CDR3 sequence (DNA): TGTGCCAGCATCGGGACAGGTTCAAGCACCTTC. It specifies CASIGTGSSTF. The chain recombines TRBV2 with TRBJ1-2; 8 nucleotides align to TRBD1. Germline trimming cut 7 bases from V and 13 bases from J; bases unmatched to any gene: 8. Germline CDR1 SNHLY, CDR2 FYNNEI. CDR3 size: 11 residues.

This chain joins TRBV2 and TRBJ1-1; D may be TRBD1 (5 bases). Germline V lookup: CDR1 SNHLY, CDR2 FYNNEI. The ends were cut back, 8 bases at V and 5 bases at J, with 15 bases in the middle. The CDR3 runs 13 residues. The CDR3 DNA follows: TGTGCCAGCCTTCTGGGCAGGGCAACTGAAGCTTTCTTT. This translates into CASLLGRATEAFF.